Below are 7 T cell receptor beta chains sequenced from a single sample in a study of shared clonotypes between healthy human individuals. Profiling relied on immunoSEQ multiplex PCR, and the TCRdb table lists in-frame clones only, not all of them. The repertoire holds about 2.4 million clones, over 85% seen once, with approximately 0.35% in the top ten. Material: naive CD4+ T cells from PBMCs. Subset in this sample: CD45RA+ positively selected. The receptors were sampled from a man aged 18-30 years in good health. Some clones in this sample may be carry-over from other donors' samples.

This chain links TRBV28 with TRBJ2-2, with D perhaps matching TRBD1 or TRBD2 (5 bases each). The germline V gene has CDR1 MDHEN and CDR2 SYDVKM. This CDR3 has 15 amino acids. The germline V and J ends were trimmed by 4 bases and 3 bases, with 12 bases remaining between them. In DNA form, the CDR3 reads TGTGCCAGCAGTTGGGGGATGAAGGACACCGGGGAGCTGTTTTTT. It specifies CASSWGMKDTGELFF.

The rearrangement links TRBV7-3 to TRBJ2-1, with a tentative D call TRBD1 (6 bases). Between the trimmed V and J ends, which lost 6 bases and 4 bases, there was a span of 16 bases. This CDR3 is 15 amino acids long. CDR1 is SGHTA and CDR2 is FQGTGA in the germline V gene. The CDR3 DNA reads TGTGCCAGCAGTCGGACAGTCCCTCCTTACAATGAGCAGTTCTTC. Translation: CASSRTVPPYNEQFF.

The chain links TRBV2 to TRBJ1-1; D remains ambiguous. Germline V gives CDR1 SNHLY, CDR2 FYNNEI. This CDR3 contains 12 residues. V was clipped by 2 bases and J by 6 bases, with 7 bases between them. The CDR3 DNA reads TGTGCCAGCAGTGAAAAAATATCTGAAGCTTTCTTT. Translation gives CASSEKISEAFF.

This clone was recorded a few times. The chain employs TRBV5-1 and TRBJ1-1; 11 bases line up with TRBD1. CDR1 and CDR2 (germline): SGHRS, YFSETQ. The J segment lost 8 bases and the V segment lost 3 bases, leaving 9 bases of the junction unmatched. This CDR3 is built from 15 residues. The CDR3: CASSYSGTGGTEAFF. The CDR3 nucleotides are TGCGCCAGCAGCTACTCCGGGACAGGGGGAACCGAAGCTTTCTTT. The variable domain in full, with the rest retrieved from reference TRBV5-1 and TRBJ1-1, is KAGVTQTPRYLIKTRGQQVTLSCSPISGHRSVSWYQQTPGQGLQFLFEYFSETQRNKGNFPGRFSGRQFSNSRSEMNVSTLELGDSALYLCASSYSGTGGTEAFFGQGTRLTVV.

The chain combines TRBV7-2 with TRBJ2-1; 8 bases line up with TRBD1. With 5 bases clipped from V and 10 bases from J, the junction kept 13 bases outside the gene matches. Germline V lookup: CDR1 SGHTA, CDR2 FQGNSA. This CDR3 has 15 residues. The CDR3 is CASSTLVDRAGEQFF. Here the CDR3 DNA reads TGTGCCAGCAGCACGTTGGTGGACAGGGCAGGCGAGCAGTTCTTC.

The chain is built from TRBV5-4 and TRBJ2-7; 7 nucleotides line up with TRBD1. Germline-derived CDR1 and CDR2 are SGHNT and YYREEE (reference sequence). The CDR3 runs to 16 residues. J was trimmed by 2 bases and V by 0 bases; bases with no gene match: 8. CDR3 sequence: CASSLASGGVTYEQYF. The CDR3 region has the DNA TGTGCCAGCAGCTTGGCTTCAGGGGGTGTCACCTACGAGCAGTACTTC.

The J gene is TRBJ1-2, the V gene TRBV7-6; D is uncertain. The germline V gene has CDR1 SGHVS and CDR2 FNYEAQ. This CDR3 spans 16 amino acids. With 3 bases removed from V and 6 bases from J, the gap between germline ends came to 20 bases. The CDR3, as DNA: TGTGCCAGCAGCTTTGAACCCTTACAACCCACCCATGGCTACACCTTC. As protein: CASSFEPLQPTHGYTF. The complete variable domain, with remaining parts taken from reference TRBV7-6 and TRBJ1-2, reads GAGVSQSPRYKVTKRGQDVALRCDPISGHVSLYWYRQALGQGPEFLTYFNYEAQQDKSGLPNDRFSAERPEGSISTLTIQRTEQRDSAMYRCASSFEPLQPTHGYTFGSGTRLTVV.